This TCR beta chain was sequenced for a study of response to subunit inactivated influenza vaccine. In TCRdb, the RT-PCR reads were re-called with MiXCR into one record per CDR3 protein. The table has under 550,000 distinct CDR3 sequences, approximately 7.7% seen once. There are many counts of this clonotype. Trimming removed 6 bases at V and 0 bases at J, with 23 bases between. The germline gives CDR1 MNHEY, CDR2 SVGEGT. The CDR3 extends over 18 amino acids. The origin of this receptor is a man between 50 and 69 years old who received an inactivated influenza vaccine. Sequences were derived from PBMCs from blood, sampled around 25 months after vaccination. The chain is built from TRBV6-2 or TRBV6-3 and TRBJ2-5; tentatively, D is TRBD2 (6 bases). The CDR3 spells CASRKSGLVGRYQETQYF. The CDR3 nucleotides read TGTGCCAGCAGAAAGTCCGGACTCGTGGGGAGGTACCAAGAGACCCAGTACTTC.